The sample holds one count of the clone carrying this TCR beta chain. What it binds is unknown. One end of the junction varies from germline; a read error may be responsible. The data originate from a study of tumor-infiltrating lymphocytes in primary liver carcinoma. Study details: Patients' primary liver carcinoma was surgically resected. Study-level points and caveats: Blood trailed tumors significantly in top-250-clone fraction (p = 0.039).

In germline, CDR1 is SGHDT, CDR2 YYEEEE. CDR3 length: 15 amino acids. Unsorted whole blood served as the source of blood RNA, and germline DNA was extracted as well. A constant-region primer primed TCR beta cDNA synthesis from roughly 510 ng of total RNA. For TCR beta, libraries were produced by three nested multiplex PCR rounds using slightly modified ARM-PCR. In the first two PCR rounds, TRBV1-TRBV30 forward primers were paired with a C-beta reverse primer, and each round lasted about 9 cycles. TCRdb passed the multiplex PCR reads through MiXCR, listing each CDR3 protein once. The repertoire holds approximately 330,000 distinct CDR3 sequences, with less than 65% as singletons.

The sample was peripheral blood. The receptor's source is a man aged 35 to 55 with primary liver carcinoma and hepatitis B virus infection. The rearrangement uses TRBV5-6 and TRBJ2-6; no definite D call. CDR3 bases: TGTGCCAGCAACTTGACCCTCTCTGGGGCCAACGTCCTGACTTTC. This translates into CASNLTLSGANVLTF.